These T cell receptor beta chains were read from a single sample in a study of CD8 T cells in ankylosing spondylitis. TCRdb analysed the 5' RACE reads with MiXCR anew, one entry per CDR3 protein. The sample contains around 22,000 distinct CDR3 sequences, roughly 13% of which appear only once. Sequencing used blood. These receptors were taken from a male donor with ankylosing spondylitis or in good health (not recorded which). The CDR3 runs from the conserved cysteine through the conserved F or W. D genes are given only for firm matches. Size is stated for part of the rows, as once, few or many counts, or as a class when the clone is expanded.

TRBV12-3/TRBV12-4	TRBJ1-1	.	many	CASSTGMRRAFF	TGTGCCAGCAGTACAGGGATGAGAAGAGCTTTCTTT
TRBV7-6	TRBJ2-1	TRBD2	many	CASSLDGRGYNEQFF	TGTGCCAGCAGCTTAGACGGGAGGGGTTACAATGAGCAGTTCTTC
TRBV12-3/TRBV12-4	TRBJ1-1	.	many	CASIPGPEANTEAFF	TGTGCCAGCATACCCGGGCCAGAGGCGAACACTGAAGCTTTCTTT
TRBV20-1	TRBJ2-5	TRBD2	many	CSANGLAEQETQYF	TGCAGTGCAAACGGACTAGCGGAACAAGAGACCCAGTACTTC
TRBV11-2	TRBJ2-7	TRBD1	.	CASSAVGTVYEQYF	TGTGCCAGCAGCGCCGTCGGGACAGTCTACGAGCAGTACTTC
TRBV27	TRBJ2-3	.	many	CASSLSPDSLSRAQYF	TGTGCCAGCAGTTTATCACCGGACTCCCTTTCAAGGGCGCAGTATTTT
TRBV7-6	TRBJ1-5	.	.	CASSLVGGPINQPQHF	TGTGCCAGCAGCTTAGTCGGGGGCCCCATCAATCAGCCCCAGCATTTT
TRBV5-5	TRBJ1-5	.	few	CASSRTGYSNQPQHF	TGTGCCAGCAGCCGGACGGGTTATAGCAATCAGCCCCAGCATTTT
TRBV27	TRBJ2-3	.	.	CASSLSPGASDTQYF	TGTGCCAGCAGTTTATCGCCGGGAGCCTCAGATACGCAGTATTTT
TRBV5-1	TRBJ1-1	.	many	CASSLGKNTEAFF	TGCGCCAGCAGCTTGGGCAAAAACACTGAAGCTTTCTTT
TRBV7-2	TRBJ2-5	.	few	CASSPSVGETQYF	TGTGCCAGCAGCCCATCCGTGGGAGAGACCCAGTACTTC
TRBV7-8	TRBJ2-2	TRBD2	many	CASNRAGPTGELFF	TGTGCCAGCAACCGAGCGGGGCCGACCGGGGAGCTGTTTTTT
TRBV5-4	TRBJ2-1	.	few	CASSLDPRSPWNEQFF	TGTGCCAGCAGCTTGGATCCACGTAGCCCCTGGAATGAGCAGTTCTTC
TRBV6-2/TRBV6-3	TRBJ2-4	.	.	CASSYSRDNIQYF	TGTGCCAGCAGTTACTCAAGGGATAACATTCAGTACTTC
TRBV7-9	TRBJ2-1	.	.	CASSLGRAPYNEQFF	TGTGCCAGCAGCTTAGGCAGGGCCCCCTACAATGAGCAGTTCTTC
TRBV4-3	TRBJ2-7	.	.	CASSQRYGPASYEQYF	TGCGCCAGCAGCCAAAGGTATGGTCCAGCCTCCTACGAGCAGTACTTC
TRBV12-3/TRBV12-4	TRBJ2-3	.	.	CASSLTTSTDTQYF	TGTGCCAGCAGTCTGACAACCAGCACAGATACGCAGTATTTT
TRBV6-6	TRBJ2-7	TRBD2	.	CASSLAGQQYF	TGTGCCAGCAGCTTAGCGGGGCAGCAGTACTTC
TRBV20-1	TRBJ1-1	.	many	CSARVWPMNTEAFF	TGCAGTGCTAGAGTTTGGCCGATGAACACTGAAGCTTTCTTT
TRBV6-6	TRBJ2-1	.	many	CASSSKFRGSSYNEQFF	TGTGCCAGCAGTTCCAAGTTCCGGGGGAGCTCCTACAATGAGCAGTTCTTC
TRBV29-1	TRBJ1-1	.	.	CSVLDPGTEAFF	TGCAGCGTGTTAGACCCGGGCACTGAAGCTTTCTTT
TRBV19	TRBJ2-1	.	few	CASSIVAGRGYNEQFF	TGTGCCAGTAGTATAGTTGCGGGAAGAGGGTACAATGAGCAGTTCTTC
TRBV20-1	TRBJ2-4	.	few	CSAKKGENIQYF	TGCAGTGCTAAGAAGGGGGAGAACATTCAGTACTTC
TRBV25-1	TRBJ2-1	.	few	CASSEPGLGGSVEQFF	TGTGCCAGCAGTGAGCCGGGACTGGGGGGCAGCGTTGAGCAGTTCTTC
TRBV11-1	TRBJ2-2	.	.	CASSLRGQSNTGELFF	TGTGCCAGCAGCTTACGGGGACAATCGAACACCGGGGAGCTGTTTTTT
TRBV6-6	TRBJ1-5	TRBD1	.	CASIQGTGPSNQPQHF	TGTGCCAGCATTCAGGGGACAGGGCCTAGCAATCAGCCCCAGCATTTT
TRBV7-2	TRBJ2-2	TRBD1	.	CASSLRTGPATGELFF	TGTGCCAGCAGCTTACGGACAGGGCCGGCCACCGGGGAGCTGTTTTTT
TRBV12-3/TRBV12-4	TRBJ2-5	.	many	CASSTPGTQYF	TGTGCCAGCAGCACACCCGGGACCCAGTACTTC
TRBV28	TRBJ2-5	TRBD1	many	CASSLRIDRAQETQYF	TGTGCCAGCAGTTTAAGAATCGACAGGGCCCAAGAGACCCAGTACTTC
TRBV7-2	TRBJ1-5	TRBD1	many	CASSLATGTGNQPQHF	TGTGCCAGCAGCTTAGCGACAGGGACAGGCAATCAGCCCCAGCATTTT
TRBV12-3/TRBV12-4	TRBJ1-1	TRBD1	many	CASSLRTGGRGTEAFF	TGTGCCAGCAGTTTAAGGACAGGGGGCCGGGGAACTGAAGCTTTCTTT
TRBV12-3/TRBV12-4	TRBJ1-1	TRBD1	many	CASSFTPGTGGEAFF	TGTGCCAGCAGTTTTACCCCCGGGACAGGTGGAGAAGCTTTCTTT
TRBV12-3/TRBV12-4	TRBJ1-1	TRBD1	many	CASSSPQTGPNTEAFF	TGTGCCAGCAGTTCCCCGCAGACAGGGCCCAACACTGAAGCTTTCTTT
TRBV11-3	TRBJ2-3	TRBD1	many	CASSLEGTGADTQYF	TGTGCCAGCAGCTTAGAGGGGACAGGGGCAGATACGCAGTATTTT
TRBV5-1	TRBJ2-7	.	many	CASSFQGRSSYEQYF	TGCGCCAGCAGCTTTCAGGGGCGTTCCTCCTACGAGCAGTACTTC
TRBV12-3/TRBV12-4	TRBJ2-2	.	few	CASIRGTGELFF	TGTGCCAGCATCCGTGGCACCGGGGAGCTGTTTTTT
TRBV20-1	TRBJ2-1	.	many	CSAEKTLFENEQFF	TGCAGTGCTGAAAAGACCCTGTTTGAGAATGAGCAGTTCTTC
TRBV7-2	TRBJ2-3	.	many	CASSLVDYTDTQYF	TGTGCCAGCAGCTTAGTAGATTACACAGATACGCAGTATTTT
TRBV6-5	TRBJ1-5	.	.	CASSGLFNQPQHF	TGTGCCAGCAGCGGCCTCTTCAATCAGCCCCAGCATTTT
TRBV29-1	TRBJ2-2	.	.	CSVERGAGTGELFF	TGCAGCGTTGAACGGGGGGCCGGCACCGGGGAGCTGTTTTTT
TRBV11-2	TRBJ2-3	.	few	CASSFWGDTQYF	TGTGCCAGCAGCTTTTGGGGCGATACGCAGTATTTT
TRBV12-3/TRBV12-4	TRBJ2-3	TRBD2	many	CASSFRTSVGDTQYF	TGTGCCAGCAGTTTCAGGACTAGCGTGGGGGATACGCAGTATTTT
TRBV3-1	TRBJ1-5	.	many	CASSQMGGQPQHF	TGTGCCAGCAGCCAAATGGGTGGTCAGCCCCAGCATTTT
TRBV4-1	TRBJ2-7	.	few	CASSQEGAGRTYEQYF	TGCGCCAGCAGCCAAGAAGGGGCCGGTCGGACCTACGAGCAGTACTTC
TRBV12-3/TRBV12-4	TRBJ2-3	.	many	CASSLRVVGTDTQYF	TGTGCCAGCAGTTTAAGGGTTGTGGGCACAGATACGCAGTATTTT
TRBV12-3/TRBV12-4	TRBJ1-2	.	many	CASSFRGGGYGYTF	TGTGCCAGCAGTTTTCGTGGGGGCGGCTATGGCTACACCTTC
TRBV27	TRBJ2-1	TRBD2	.	CASSLRGRNEQFF	TGTGCCAGCAGTTTACGCGGGAGAAATGAGCAGTTCTTC
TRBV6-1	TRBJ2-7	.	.	CASSLINRSYEQYF	TGTGCCAGCAGTCTTATAAACCGGAGCTACGAGCAGTACTTC
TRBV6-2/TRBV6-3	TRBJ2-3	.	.	CASSQPGRVDTQYF	TGTGCCAGCAGCCAGCCAGGGAGAGTAGATACGCAGTATTTT
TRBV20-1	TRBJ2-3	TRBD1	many	CSARRTGTADTQYF	TGCAGTGCTAGGAGGACAGGGACGGCAGATACGCAGTATTTT
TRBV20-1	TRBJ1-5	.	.	CSARGRNNQPQHF	TGCAGTGCCCGGGGACGGAACAATCAGCCCCAGCATTTT
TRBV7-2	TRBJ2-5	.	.	CASSPLQETQYF	TGTGCCAGCAGCCCTCTCCAAGAGACCCAGTACTTC
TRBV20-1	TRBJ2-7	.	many	CSARVDSYSYEQYF	TGCAGTGCTAGAGTGGATTCCTATTCCTACGAGCAGTACTTC